The source of this T cell receptor (beta chain) is a study of blood T cell repertoires in COVID-19. Across the whole study: Samples of COVID-19 (acute and convalescent) were obtained from the United States, Italy and Spain. The cDNA or gDNA used as material had been derived from T cells, B-cell-depleted T cells, or PBMCs.

Original methodology: By means of reference gene primer amplification, nucleated cell counts were estimated. Assay: immunoSEQ multiplex PCR; the TCRdb copy retains only in-frame clones and omits some. V, J and clone size are those of that table, while D and trimming were read from the DNA. The table shows around 350,000 clones, with around 86% occurring only once. The sample taken for sequencing was peripheral blood. This receptor was taken from a human donor in a cohort sampled during active COVID-19.

The CDR3 region has the DNA TGTGCCAGCAGCCCCGCCGGGGCCGGGGAGCTGTTTTTT. It yields the protein CASSPAGAGELFF. The V and J genes are TRBV7-9 and TRBJ2-2; D is perhaps TRBD2 (5 bases). The CDR3 consists of 13 residues. The V gene lost 5 bases and the J gene lost 6 bases, with 10 bases spanning the gap. CDR1 and CDR2 from the germline V gene are SEHNR and FQNEAQ (reference sequence).